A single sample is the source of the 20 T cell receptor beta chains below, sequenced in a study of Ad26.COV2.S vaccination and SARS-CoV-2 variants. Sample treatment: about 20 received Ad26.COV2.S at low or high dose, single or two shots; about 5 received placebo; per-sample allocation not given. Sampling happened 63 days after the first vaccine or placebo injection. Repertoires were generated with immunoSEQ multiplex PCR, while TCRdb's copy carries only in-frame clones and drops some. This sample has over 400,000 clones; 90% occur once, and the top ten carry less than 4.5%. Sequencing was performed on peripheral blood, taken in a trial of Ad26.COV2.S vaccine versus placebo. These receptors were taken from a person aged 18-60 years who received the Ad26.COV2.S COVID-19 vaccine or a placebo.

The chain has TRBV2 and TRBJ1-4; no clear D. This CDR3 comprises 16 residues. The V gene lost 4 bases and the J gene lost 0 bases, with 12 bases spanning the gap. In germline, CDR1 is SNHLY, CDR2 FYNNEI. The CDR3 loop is CASSGNADATNEKLFF. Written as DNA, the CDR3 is TGTGCCAGCAGTGGGAACGCGGATGCAACTAATGAAAAACTGTTTTTT.

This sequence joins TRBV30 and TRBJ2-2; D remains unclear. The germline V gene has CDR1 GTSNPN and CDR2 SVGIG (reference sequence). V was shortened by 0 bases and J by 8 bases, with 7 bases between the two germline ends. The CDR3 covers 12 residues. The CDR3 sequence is CAWSVVLGELFF. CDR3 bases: TGTGCCTGGAGTGTAGTTTTGGGGGAGCTGTTTTTT.

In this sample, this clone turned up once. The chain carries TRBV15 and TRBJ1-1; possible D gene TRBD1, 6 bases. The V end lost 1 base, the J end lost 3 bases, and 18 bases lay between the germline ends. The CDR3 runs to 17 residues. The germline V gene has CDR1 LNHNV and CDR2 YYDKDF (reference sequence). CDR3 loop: CATSRVPGQGRDTEAFF. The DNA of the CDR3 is TGTGCCACCAGCAGAGTCCCGGGGCAGGGGAGAGACACTGAAGCTTTCTTT.

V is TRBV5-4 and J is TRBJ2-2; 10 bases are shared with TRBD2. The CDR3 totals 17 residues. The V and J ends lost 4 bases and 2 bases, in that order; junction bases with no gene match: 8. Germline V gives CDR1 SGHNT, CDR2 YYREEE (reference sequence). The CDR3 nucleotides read TGTGCCAGCAGCGCCCTTCGACTAGCGGGTAACACCGGGGAGCTGTTTTTT. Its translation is CASSALRLAGNTGELFF. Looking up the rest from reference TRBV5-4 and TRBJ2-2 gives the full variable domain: ETGVTQSPTHLIKTRGQQVTLRCSSQSGHNTVSWYQQALGQGPQFIFQYYREEENGRGNFPPRFSGLQFPNYSSELNVNALELDDSALYLCASSALRLAGNTGELFFGEGSRLTVL.

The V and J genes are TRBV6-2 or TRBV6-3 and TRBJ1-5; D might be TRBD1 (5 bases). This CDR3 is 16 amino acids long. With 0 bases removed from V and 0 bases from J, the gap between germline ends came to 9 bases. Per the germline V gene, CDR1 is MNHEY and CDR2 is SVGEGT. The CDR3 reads CASSYSPTVSNQPQHF. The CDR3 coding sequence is TGTGCCAGCAGTTACTCCCCGACAGTTAGCAATCAGCCCCAGCATTTT.

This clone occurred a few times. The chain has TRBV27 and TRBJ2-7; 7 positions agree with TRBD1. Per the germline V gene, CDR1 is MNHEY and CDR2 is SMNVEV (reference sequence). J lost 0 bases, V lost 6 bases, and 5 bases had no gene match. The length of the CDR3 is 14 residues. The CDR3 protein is CASRPRDSSYEQYF. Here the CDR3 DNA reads TGTGCCAGCAGACCTCGGGACAGCTCCTACGAGCAGTACTTC.

The CDR3 DNA follows: TGTGCTAGTGCCACAGGGATCCAAGAGACCCAGTACTTC. Its translation: CASATGIQETQYF. V gene TRBV12-5 combines with J gene TRBJ2-5, with D possibly being TRBD1 (6 bases). The germline gives CDR1 LGHNT, CDR2 FRNRAP. The V and J ends lost 7 bases and 1 base respectively, with 10 bases between them. The CDR3 totals 13 residues.

The CDR3 sequence: CASSPQAPGLAGSYNEQFF. CDR3 nucleotide sequence: TGTGCCAGTAGTCCCCAAGCCCCGGGACTAGCGGGATCCTACAATGAGCAGTTCTTC. The V and J genes are TRBV19 and TRBJ2-1; TRBD2 matches 13 bases. The CDR3 runs to 19 residues. The J segment lost 1 base and the V segment lost 5 bases, leaving 11 bases of the junction unmatched. Germline lookup yields CDR1 LNHDA and CDR2 SQIVND (reference sequence).

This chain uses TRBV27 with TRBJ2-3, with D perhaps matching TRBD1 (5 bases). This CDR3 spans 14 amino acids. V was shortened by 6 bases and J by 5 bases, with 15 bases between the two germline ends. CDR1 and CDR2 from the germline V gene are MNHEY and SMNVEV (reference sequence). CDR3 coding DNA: TGTGCCAGCAGCCCTACAAGACAGAGAGATACGCAGTATTTT. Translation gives CASSPTRQRDTQYF.

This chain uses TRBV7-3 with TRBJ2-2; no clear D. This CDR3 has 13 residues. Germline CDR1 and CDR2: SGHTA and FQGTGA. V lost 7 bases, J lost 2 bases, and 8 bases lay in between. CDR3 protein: CASNSDNTGELFF. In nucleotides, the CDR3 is TGTGCCAGCAACAGCGACAACACCGGGGAGCTGTTTTTT.

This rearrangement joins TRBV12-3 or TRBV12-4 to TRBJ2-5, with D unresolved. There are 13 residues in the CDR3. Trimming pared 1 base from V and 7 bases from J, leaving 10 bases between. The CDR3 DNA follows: TGTGCCAGCAGTTTAGGGCCTCCCGGGACCCAGTACTTC. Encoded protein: CASSLGPPGTQYF.

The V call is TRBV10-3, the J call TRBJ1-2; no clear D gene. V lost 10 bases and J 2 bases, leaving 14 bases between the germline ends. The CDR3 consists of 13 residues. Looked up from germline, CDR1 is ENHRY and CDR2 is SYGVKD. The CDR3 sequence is CASMGRGNYGYTF. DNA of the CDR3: TGTGCCAGCATGGGCAGAGGCAACTATGGCTACACCTTC.

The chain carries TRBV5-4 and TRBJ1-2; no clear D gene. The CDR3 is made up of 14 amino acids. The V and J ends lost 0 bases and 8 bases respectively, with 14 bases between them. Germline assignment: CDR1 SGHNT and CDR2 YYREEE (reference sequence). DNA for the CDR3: TGTGCCAGCAGCTTGGGAATTGGCAGTGTCGGCTACACCTTC. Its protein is CASSLGIGSVGYTF.

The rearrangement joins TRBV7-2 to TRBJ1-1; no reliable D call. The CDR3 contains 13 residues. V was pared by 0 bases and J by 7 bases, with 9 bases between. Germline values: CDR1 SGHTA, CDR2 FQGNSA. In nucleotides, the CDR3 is TGTGCCAGCAGCTTAGCGCAATTCGGTGAAGCTTTCTTT. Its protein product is CASSLAQFGEAFF.

The CDR3 protein is CASSLWGVPYEQYF. CDR3 bases: TGTGCCAGCAGCCTGTGGGGGGTCCCCTACGAGCAGTACTTC. The rearrangement joins TRBV7-9 to TRBJ2-7, with D possibly matching TRBD2 (6 bases). V was shortened by 5 bases and J by 2 bases, with 13 bases between the two germline ends. This CDR3 region has 14 residues. CDR1 is SEHNR and CDR2 is FQNEAQ in the germline V gene (reference sequence).

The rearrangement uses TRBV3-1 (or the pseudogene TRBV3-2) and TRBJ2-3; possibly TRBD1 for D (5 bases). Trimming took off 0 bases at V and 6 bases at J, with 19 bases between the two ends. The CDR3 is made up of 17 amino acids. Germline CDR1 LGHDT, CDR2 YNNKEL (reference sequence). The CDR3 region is CASSQDWFSGLGDTQYF. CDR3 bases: TGTGCCAGCAGCCAAGATTGGTTTTCAGGGTTGGGGGATACGCAGTATTTT.

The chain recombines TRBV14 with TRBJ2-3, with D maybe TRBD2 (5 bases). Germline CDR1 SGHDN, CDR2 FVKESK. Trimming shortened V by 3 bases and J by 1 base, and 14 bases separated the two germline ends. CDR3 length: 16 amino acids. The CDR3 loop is CASSQALRRGTDTQYF. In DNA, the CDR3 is TGTGCCAGCAGCCAGGCCCTGAGGCGGGGCACAGATACGCAGTATTTT.

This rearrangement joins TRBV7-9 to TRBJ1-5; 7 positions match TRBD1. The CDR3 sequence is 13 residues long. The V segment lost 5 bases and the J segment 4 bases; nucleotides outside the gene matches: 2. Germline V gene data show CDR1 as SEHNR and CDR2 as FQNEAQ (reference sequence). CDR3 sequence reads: CASSPQGNQPQHF. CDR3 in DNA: TGTGCCAGCAGCCCACAGGGGAATCAGCCCCAGCATTTT.

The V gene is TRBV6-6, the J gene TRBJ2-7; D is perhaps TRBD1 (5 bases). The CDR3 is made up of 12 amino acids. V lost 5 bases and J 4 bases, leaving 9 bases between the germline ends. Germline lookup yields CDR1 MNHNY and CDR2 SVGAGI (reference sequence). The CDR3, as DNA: TGTGCCAGCAGTCCCAGGGAATACGAGCAGTACTTC. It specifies CASSPREYEQYF.

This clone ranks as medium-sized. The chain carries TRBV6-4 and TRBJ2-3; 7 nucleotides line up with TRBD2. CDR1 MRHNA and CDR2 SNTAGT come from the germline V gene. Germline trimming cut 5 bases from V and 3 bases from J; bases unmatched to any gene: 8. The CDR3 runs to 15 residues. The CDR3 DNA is TGTGCCAGCAGTTCATCCACGGGGGGAACAGATACGCAGTATTTT. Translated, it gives CASSSSTGGTDTQYF.